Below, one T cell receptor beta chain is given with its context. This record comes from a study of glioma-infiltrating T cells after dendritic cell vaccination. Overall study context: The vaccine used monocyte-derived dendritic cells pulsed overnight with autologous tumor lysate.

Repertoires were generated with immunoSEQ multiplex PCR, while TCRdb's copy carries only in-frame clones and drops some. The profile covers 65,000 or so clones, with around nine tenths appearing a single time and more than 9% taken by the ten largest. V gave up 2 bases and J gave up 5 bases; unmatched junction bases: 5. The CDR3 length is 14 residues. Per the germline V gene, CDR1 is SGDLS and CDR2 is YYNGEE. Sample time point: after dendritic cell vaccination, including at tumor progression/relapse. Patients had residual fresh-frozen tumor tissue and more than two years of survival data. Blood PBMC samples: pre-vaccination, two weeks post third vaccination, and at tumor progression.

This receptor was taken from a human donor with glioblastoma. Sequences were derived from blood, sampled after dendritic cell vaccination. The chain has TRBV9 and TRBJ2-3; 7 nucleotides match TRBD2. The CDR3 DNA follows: TGTGCCAGCAGCGTTACTAGCGCTAAAGATACGCAGTATTTT. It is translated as CASSVTSAKDTQYF.